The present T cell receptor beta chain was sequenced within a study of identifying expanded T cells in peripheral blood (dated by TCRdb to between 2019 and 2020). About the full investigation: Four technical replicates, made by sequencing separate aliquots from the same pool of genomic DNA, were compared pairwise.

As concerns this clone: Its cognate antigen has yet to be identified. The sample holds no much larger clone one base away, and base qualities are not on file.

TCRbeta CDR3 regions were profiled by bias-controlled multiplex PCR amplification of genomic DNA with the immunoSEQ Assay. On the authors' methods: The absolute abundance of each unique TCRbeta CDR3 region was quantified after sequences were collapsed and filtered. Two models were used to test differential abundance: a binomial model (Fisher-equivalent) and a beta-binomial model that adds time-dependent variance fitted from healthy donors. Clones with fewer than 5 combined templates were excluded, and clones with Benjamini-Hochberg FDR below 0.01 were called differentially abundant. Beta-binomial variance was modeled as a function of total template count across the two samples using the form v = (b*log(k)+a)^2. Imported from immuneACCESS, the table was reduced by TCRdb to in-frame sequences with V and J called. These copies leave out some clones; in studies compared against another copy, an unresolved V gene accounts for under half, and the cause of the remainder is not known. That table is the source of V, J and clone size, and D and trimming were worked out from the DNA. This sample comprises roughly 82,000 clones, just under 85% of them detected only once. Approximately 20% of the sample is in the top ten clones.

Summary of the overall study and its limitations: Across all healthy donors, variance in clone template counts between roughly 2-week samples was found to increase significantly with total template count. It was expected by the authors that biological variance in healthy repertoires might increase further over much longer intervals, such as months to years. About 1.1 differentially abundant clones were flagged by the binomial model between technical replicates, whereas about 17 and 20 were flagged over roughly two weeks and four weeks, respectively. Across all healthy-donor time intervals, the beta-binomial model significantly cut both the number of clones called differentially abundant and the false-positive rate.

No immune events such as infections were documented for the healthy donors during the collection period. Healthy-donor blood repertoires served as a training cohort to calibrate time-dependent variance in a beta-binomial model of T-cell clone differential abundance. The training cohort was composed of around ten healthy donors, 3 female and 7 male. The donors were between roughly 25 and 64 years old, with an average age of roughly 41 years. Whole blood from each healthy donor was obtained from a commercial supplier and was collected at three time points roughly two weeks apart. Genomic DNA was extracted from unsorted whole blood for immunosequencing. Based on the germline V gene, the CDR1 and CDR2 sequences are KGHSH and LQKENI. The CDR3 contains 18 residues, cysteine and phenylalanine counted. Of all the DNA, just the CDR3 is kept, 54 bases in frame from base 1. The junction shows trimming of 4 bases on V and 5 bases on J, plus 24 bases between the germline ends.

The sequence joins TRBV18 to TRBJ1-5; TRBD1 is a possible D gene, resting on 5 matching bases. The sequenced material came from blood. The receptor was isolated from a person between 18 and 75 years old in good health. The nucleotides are TGTGCCAGCTCACGATATGACTTAGGACCCAAAGGGGATCAGCCCCAGCATTTT. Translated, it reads CASSRYDLGPKGDQPQHF.